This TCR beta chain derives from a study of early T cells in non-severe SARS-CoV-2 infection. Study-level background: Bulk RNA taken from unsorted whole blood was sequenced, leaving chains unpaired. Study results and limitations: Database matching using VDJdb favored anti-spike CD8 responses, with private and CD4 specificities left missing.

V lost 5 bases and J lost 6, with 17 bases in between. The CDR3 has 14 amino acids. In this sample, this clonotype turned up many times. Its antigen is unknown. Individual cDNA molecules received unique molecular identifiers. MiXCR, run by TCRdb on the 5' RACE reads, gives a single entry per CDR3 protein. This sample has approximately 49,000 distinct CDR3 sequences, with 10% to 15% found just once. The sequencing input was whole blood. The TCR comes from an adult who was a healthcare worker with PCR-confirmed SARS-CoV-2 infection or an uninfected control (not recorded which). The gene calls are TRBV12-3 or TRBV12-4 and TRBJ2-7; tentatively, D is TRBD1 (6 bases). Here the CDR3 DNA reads TGTGCCAGCAGTGTCTCAGGGGTGTGGGGCGAGCAGTACTTC. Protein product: CASSVSGVWGEQYF.